This T cell receptor (beta chain) was retrieved from a study of T-cell reconstitution after alpha-beta-depleted transplantation in children. Study results and limitations: TCRbeta diversity was high at day 60 in some patients (a result of surviving recipient T cells and thymic progenitors). When one year had passed after transplant, most T-cell counts and diversity came from newly produced T cells. About two months after transplant, alpha-beta T cells reportedly came from several hundred expanded graft clones.

This clonotype was observed many times. Its antigen is currently unknown. Molecular barcoding with unique molecular identifiers was used for the TCRbeta library. TCRdb reprocessed the PCR reads via MiXCR and lists one record per CDR3 protein. The table records a few hundred thousand distinct CDR3 sequences, under 15% of them present only once. Trimming took off 0 bases at V and 6 bases at J, with 11 bases between the two ends. From germline, CDR1 is DFQATT and CDR2 SNEGSKA (reference sequence). The CDR3 is 13 residues long. The rearrangement uses TRBV20-1 and TRBJ1-2, with unresolved D. The sequence came from a male patient under 18 who had a stem cell transplant for acute myeloid leukemia, so the T cells may come from the graft donor. The specimen was PBMCs, mostly from graft donor cells, collected 360 days after TCRalphabeta/CD19-depleted stem cell transplant. This CDR3 is CSARDRRTNGYTF. The CDR3 DNA is TGCAGTGCTAGAGATAGGCGGACTAATGGCTACACCTTC.